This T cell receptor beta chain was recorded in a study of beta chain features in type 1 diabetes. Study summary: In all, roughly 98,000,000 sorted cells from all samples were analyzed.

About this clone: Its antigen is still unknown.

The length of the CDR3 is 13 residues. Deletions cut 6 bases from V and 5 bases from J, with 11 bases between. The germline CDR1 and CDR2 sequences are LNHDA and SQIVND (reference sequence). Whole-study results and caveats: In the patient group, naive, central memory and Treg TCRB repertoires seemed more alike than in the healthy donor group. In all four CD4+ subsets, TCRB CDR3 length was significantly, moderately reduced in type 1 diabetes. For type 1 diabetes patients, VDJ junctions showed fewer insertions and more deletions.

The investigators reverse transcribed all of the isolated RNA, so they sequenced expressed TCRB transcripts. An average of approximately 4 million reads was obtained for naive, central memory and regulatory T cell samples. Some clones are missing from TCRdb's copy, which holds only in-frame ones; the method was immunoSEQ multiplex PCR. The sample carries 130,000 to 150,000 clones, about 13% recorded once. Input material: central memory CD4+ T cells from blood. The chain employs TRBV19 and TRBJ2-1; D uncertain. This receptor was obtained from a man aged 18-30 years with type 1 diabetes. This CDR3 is CASRVPRNNEQFF. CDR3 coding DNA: TGTGCCAGTAGAGTGCCCAGAAACAATGAGCAGTTCTTC.